This entry is about one T cell receptor beta chain. Its matching antigen is unknown. The data belong to a study of shared clonotypes between healthy human individuals. In the study overall: Aged between 18 and 49, the donors were a couple of women and three men. General study points: Larger estimated richness was generally recorded for naive subsets relative to memory subsets. There were few donors, and this limited the genetic and exposure-history diversity represented.

Donors comprised healthy HIV-negative adults lacking recent acute infections or vaccinations. Repertoires were generated with immunoSEQ multiplex PCR, while TCRdb's copy carries only in-frame clones and drops some. The sample yields over 850,000 clones, 75% to 80% seen once. The sequenced material came from memory CD4+ T cells from PBMCs. Subset here: CD45RA-negative fraction. This receptor was identified in a man younger than 35 in good health. Some clones in this sample may be carry-over from other donors' samples.

CDR3 bases: TGTGCCAGCTGGACCAGCTCCTACAATGAGCAGTTCTTC. Translated: CASWTSSYNEQFF. The chain employs TRBV28 and TRBJ2-1; D not resolved. V lost 8 bases, J lost 0 bases, and 8 bases lay in between. CDR3 length equals 13 residues. The germline gives CDR1 MDHEN, CDR2 SYDVKM. Using reference TRBV28 and TRBJ2-1 for the parts outside the CDR3, the full variable domain is DVKVTQSSRYLVKRTGEKVFLECVQDMDHENMFWYRQDPGLGLRLIYFSYDVKMKEKGDIPEGYSVSREKKERFSLILESASTNQTSMYLCASWTSSYNEQFFGPGTRLTVL.